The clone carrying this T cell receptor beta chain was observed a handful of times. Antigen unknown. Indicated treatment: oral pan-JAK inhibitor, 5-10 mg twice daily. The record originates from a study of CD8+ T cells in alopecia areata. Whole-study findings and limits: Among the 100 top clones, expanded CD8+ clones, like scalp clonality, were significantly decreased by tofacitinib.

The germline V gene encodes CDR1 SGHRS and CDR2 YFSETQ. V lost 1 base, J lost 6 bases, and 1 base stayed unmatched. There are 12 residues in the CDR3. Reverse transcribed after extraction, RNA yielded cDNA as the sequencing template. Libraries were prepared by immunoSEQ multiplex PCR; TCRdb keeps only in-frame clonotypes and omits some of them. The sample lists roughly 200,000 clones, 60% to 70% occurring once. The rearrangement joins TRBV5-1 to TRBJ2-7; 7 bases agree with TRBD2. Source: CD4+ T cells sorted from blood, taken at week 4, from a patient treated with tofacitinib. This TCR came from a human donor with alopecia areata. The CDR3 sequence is CASSLREGEQYF. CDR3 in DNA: TGCGCCAGCAGCTTGAGGGAGGGCGAGCAGTACTTC. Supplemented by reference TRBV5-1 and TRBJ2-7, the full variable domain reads KAGVTQTPRYLIKTRGQQVTLSCSPISGHRSVSWYQQTPGQGLQFLFEYFSETQRNKGNFPGRFSGRQFSNSRSEMNVSTLELGDSALYLCASSLREGEQYFGPGTRLTVT.